The clone carrying this T cell receptor beta chain was found a few times. Its antigen is not identified. These data come from a study of T cells after yellow fever vaccination. As for the study in general: SMART-Seq v4 Ultra Low Input prepared libraries from low-cell fractions.

Trimming took 5 bases from V and 1 from J, leaving 12 bases between them. From germline, CDR1 is SGHTA and CDR2 FQGTGA. This CDR3 region has 14 residues. Study results and limitations: Repertoires obtained by FACS sorting could include abundant clonotypes that entered as contaminants from the bulk population. Reappearing after the booster were most of the clones from primary vaccination (about 95% CD4, 88% CD8).

A universal primer site and UMIs were added as TCR cDNA was made by 5'RACE template switching. TCRdb re-analysed the 5' RACE reads in MiXCR, keeping a single row per CDR3 protein. The table lists roughly 500,000 distinct CDR3 sequences, about a fifth of them singletons, with roughly 13% in the top ten. The specimen comprised PBMCs, sampled 15 days after the yellow fever booster vaccination. The clonotype was recovered from a man aged 25 to 40 who received the YFV17D yellow fever vaccine. This rearrangement joins TRBV7-3 to TRBJ2-7; the D is unclear. This chain's CDR3 is CASSPTAGSYEQYF. The CDR3 coding sequence is TGTGCCAGCAGCCCTACCGCAGGATCCTACGAGCAGTACTTC. The full variable domain, rest sourced from reference TRBV7-3 and TRBJ2-7, is GAGVSQTPSNKVTEKGKYVELRCDPISGHTALYWYRQSLGQGPEFLIYFQGTGAADDSGLPNDRFFAVRPEGSVSTLKIQRTERGDSAVYLCASSPTAGSYEQYFGPGTRLTVT.